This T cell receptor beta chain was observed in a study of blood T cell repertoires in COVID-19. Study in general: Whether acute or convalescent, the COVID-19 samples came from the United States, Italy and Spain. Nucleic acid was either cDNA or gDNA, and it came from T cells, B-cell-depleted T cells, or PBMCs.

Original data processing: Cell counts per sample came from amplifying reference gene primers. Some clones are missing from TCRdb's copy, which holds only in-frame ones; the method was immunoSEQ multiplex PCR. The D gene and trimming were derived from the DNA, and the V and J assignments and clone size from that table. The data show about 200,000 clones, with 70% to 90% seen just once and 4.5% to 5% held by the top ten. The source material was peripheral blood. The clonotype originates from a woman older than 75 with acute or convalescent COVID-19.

CDR3 in amino acids: CAWSGWRQEQFF. The CDR3 region has the DNA TGTGCCTGGAGTGGTTGGAGACAGGAGCAGTTCTTC. The chain is built from TRBV30 and TRBJ2-1; tentative D call: TRBD1 (5 bases). V was cut by 1 base and J by 10 bases, with 11 bases left in between. The germline V gene encodes CDR1 GTSNPN and CDR2 SVGIG (reference sequence). The CDR3 is made up of 12 amino acids. Filled out from reference TRBV30 and TRBJ2-1, the complete variable domain reads SQTIHQWPATLVQPVGSPLSLECTVEGTSNPNLYWYRQAAGRGLQLLFYSVGIGQISSEVPQNLSASRPQDRQFILSSKKLLLSDSGFYLCAWSGWRQEQFFGPGTRLTVL.